These T cell receptor beta chains were read from a single sample in a study of T cells after yellow fever vaccination. TCRdb reprocessed the 5' RACE reads with MiXCR, giving one entry per CDR3 protein. The sample contains approximately 600,000 distinct CDR3 sequences, roughly an eighth of which appear only once. The specimen was PBMCs, collected on the day of the yellow fever booster vaccination. The receptors originated from a young man who received the YFV17D yellow fever vaccine. Each CDR3 is given with its conserved first and last residue. Each record gives: clone size, CDR3 length, V gene, D gene, J gene, CDR3 DNA, CDR3 protein. The D gene is left open where the match is weak. Size tells how often a clone was seen (once, few, many) or the class of an expanded clone, and some rows leave it out.

size: few; length: 15; V: TRBV7-9; D: .; J: TRBJ2-5; DNA: TGTGCCAGCAGCTTGCGGGACCGGCGAGGGGAGACCCAGTACTTC; CDR3: CASSLRDRRGETQYF
size: .; length: 16; V: TRBV5-4; D: TRBD2; J: TRBJ2-3; DNA: TGTGCCAGCACTAGTAGCGGGAGGGCCGGCACAGATACGCAGTATTTT; CDR3: CASTSSGRAGTDTQYF
size: few; length: 14; V: TRBV5-1; D: .; J: TRBJ1-4; DNA: TGCGCCAGCAGCTTGGGACATGGTAATGAAAAACTGTTTTTT; CDR3: CASSLGHGNEKLFF
size: .; length: 12; V: TRBV5-1; D: .; J: TRBJ2-7; DNA: TGCGCCAGCGGAAACTCGAGGGACGAGCAGTACTTC; CDR3: CASGNSRDEQYF
size: few; length: 15; V: TRBV6-1; D: .; J: TRBJ2-5; DNA: TGTGCCAGCAGTGTGGACACCTACCCTCAAGAGACCCAGTACTTC; CDR3: CASSVDTYPQETQYF
size: few; length: 14; V: TRBV6-5; D: TRBD1; J: TRBJ2-3; DNA: TGTGCCAGCAGTTCCCGGACAGGTGAAGATACGCAGTATTTT; CDR3: CASSSRTGEDTQYF
size: .; length: 14; V: TRBV6-2/TRBV6-3; D: .; J: TRBJ1-5; DNA: TGTGCCAGCAGTTTTAGGAGGGGCGATCAGCCCCAGCATTTT; CDR3: CASSFRRGDQPQHF
size: few; length: 14; V: TRBV5-1; D: TRBD2; J: TRBJ2-5; DNA: TGCGCCAGCAGTTCGTTGCGGGGGCAAGAGACCCAGTACTTC; CDR3: CASSSLRGQETQYF
size: few; length: 15; V: TRBV5-6; D: .; J: TRBJ2-5; DNA: TGTGCCAGCAGCTCCACTATCCTCGGCAGGGAGACCCAGTACTTC; CDR3: CASSSTILGRETQYF
size: few; length: 18; V: TRBV20-1; D: TRBD2; J: TRBJ2-1; DNA: TGCAGTGCTAGAGATGGACTAGCGGGAGGCTTCTCCTACAATGAGCAGTTCTTC; CDR3: CSARDGLAGGFSYNEQFF
size: .; length: 12; V: TRBV4-3; D: .; J: TRBJ1-5; DNA: TGCGCCAGCAGCCACCCCCATCAGCCCCAGCATTTT; CDR3: CASSHPHQPQHF
size: .; length: 13; V: TRBV4-3; D: .; J: TRBJ2-7; DNA: TGCGCCAGCAGCCAACCCGGGGAGGACGAGCAGTACTTC; CDR3: CASSQPGEDEQYF
size: .; length: 16; V: TRBV7-9; D: .; J: TRBJ2-3; DNA: TGTGCCAGCAGCAGACCCCCCGACAGTAGCACAGATACGCAGTATTTT; CDR3: CASSRPPDSSTDTQYF
size: few; length: 15; V: TRBV5-5; D: .; J: TRBJ2-1; DNA: TGTGCCAGTGCCCCGGGACTCGACTCCTACAATGAGCAGTTCTTC; CDR3: CASAPGLDSYNEQFF
size: few; length: 14; V: TRBV12-3/TRBV12-4; D: .; J: TRBJ1-5; DNA: TGTGCCAGCAGTCCGCGGCACAGCCTGAGGCCCCAGCATTTT; CDR3: CASSPRHSLRPQHF
size: .; length: 14; V: TRBV5-1; D: .; J: TRBJ1-1; DNA: TGCGCCAGCAGCCCTCCGGGCGCAAACACTGAAGCTTTCTTT; CDR3: CASSPPGANTEAFF